These 8 T cell receptor beta chains were all obtained from the same sample, sequenced in a study of early T cells in non-severe SARS-CoV-2 infection. TCRdb called the 5' RACE reads again in MiXCR, with one record for every CDR3 protein. The sample holds approximately 60,000 distinct CDR3 sequences; 10% to 15% are singletons and the top ten take 2.5% to 3%. The sample taken for sequencing was whole blood. The receptor set was obtained from an adult who was a healthcare worker with PCR-confirmed SARS-CoV-2 infection or an uninfected control (not recorded which).

In the case of this clonotype: A read error is likely, as this CDR3 ends without the conserved phenylalanine or tryptophan. This rearrangement joins TRBV5-6 to TRBJ2-1, with D maybe TRBD2 (5 bases). The CDR3 runs 15 residues. In germline, CDR1 is SGHDT, CDR2 YYEEEE. Trimming stripped 4 bases from V and 3 bases from J, with 14 bases between. CDR3 sequence (DNA): TGTGCCAGCAGCAAAAGACGCCGGGACTACAATGAGCAGTTCTCC. Encoded protein: CASSKRRRDYNEQFS.

This clonotype was detected a few times. The CDR3 coding sequence is TGTGCCAGCAGCTCAGGACTAGGGGGCCCCTACAATGAGCAGTTCTTC. Translated: CASSSGLGGPYNEQFF. The chain recombines TRBV7-2 with TRBJ2-1; D possibly matches TRBD1 or TRBD2 (7 bases each). The V and J ends lost 4 bases and 2 bases respectively, with 15 bases between them. This CDR3 has 16 residues. CDR1 SGHTA and CDR2 FQGNSA come from the germline V gene.

The rearrangement uses TRBV12-3 or TRBV12-4 and TRBJ2-3; D may be TRBD1 (6 bases). CDR3 length equals 15 residues. Trimming removed 5 bases from V and 2 bases from J, with 14 bases in between. The CDR3 spells CASSADRTNTDTQYF. The CDR3 DNA reads TGTGCCAGCAGTGCTGACAGGACGAACACAGATACGCAGTATTTT.

This clonotype was counted many times. The chain carries TRBV9 and TRBJ1-4, with D unresolved. CDR3 length equals 15 residues. CDR1 is SGDLS, CDR2 YYNGEE, per germline. Trimming cost V 0 bases and J 3 bases, with 9 bases left between them. DNA of the CDR3: TGTGCCAGCAGCGTAGGAGGGAAGGCTAATGAAAAACTGTTTTTT. As protein: CASSVGGKANEKLFF.

This clonotype was picked up many times. The rearrangement joins TRBV7-9 to TRBJ2-3, with D maybe TRBD2 (5 bases). Germline V lookup: CDR1 SEHNR, CDR2 FQNEAQ (reference sequence). V lost 5 bases and J lost 3, with 18 bases in between. The CDR3 extends over 16 amino acids. The CDR3 here is CASSPDSGGRTDTQYF. The CDR3 bases are TGTGCCAGCAGCCCGGACTCGGGCGGACGAACAGATACGCAGTATTTT.

This clonotype was picked up a small number of times. Here the CDR3 reads CASSLVPGQGTHEQYF. CDR3 nucleotide sequence: TGTGCCAGCAGCTTAGTCCCCGGACAGGGGACCCACGAGCAGTACTTC. The chain joins TRBV11-3 to TRBJ2-7, with 9 bases matching TRBD1. This CDR3 comprises 16 residues. The ends lost 1 base at V and 5 bases at J; junction bases unmatched: 9. Germline CDR1 SGHNT, CDR2 YENEEA.

This chain uses TRBV7-2 with TRBJ2-5, with TRBD1 matching 8 bases. CDR1 SGHTA and CDR2 FQGNSA come from the germline V gene. The V gene end was trimmed by 5 bases and the J gene end by 2 bases; junction bases not matched to a gene: 1. The CDR3 consists of 13 residues. As DNA, the CDR3 is TGTGCCAGCAGCACAGGGGGTCAAGAGACCCAGTACTTC. Its protein is CASSTGGQETQYF.

This clonotype was counted a few times. CDR3 amino acids: CASSSRQRGGRLEQYF. CDR3 coding DNA: TGTGCCAGCAGCTCCCGCCAGCGGGGGGGCCGTTTGGAGCAGTACTTC. The rearrangement joins TRBV11-2 to TRBJ2-7, with 10 bases that match TRBD2. The length of the CDR3 is 16 residues. Trimming at V came to 4 bases and at J to 7 bases, leaving 13 bases not matched to a gene. Looked up from germline, CDR1 is SGHAT and CDR2 is FQNNGV.